The present entry profiles one T cell receptor (beta chain) with its context. What it binds is unknown. The primer mix had 60 Vbeta and 13 Jbeta primers. Clones were sequenced by immunoSEQ multiplex PCR, and TCRdb holds only the in-frame ones, with some missing. The sample shows under 50,000 clones, and around 17% sits with its ten largest clones. These data come from a study of cytomegalovirus exposure and HLA in healthy donors. Study outcomes and limitations: Within the data, a cluster of highly shared sequence variants was likely a sequencing artifact. A few of the chains that were CMV-associated were confirmed in vitro to be specific for CMV antigens. The study designated around 150 TCR beta chains cytomegalovirus-associated.

CDR1 is SGHRS and CDR2 is YFSETQ in the germline V gene. The trim removed 4 bases at V and 4 bases at J, leaving 13 bases unmatched. CDR3 length: 18 residues. The chain recombines TRBV5-1 with TRBJ2-1, with 11 bases identical to TRBD2. This TCR derives from a male donor in good health and CMV-seronegative. Sample: PBMCs. The CDR3 loop is CASSPGTGLAGGYNEQFF. The CDR3 DNA follows: TGCGCCAGCAGCCCGGGGACAGGGCTAGCGGGGGGTTACAATGAGCAGTTCTTC.